This T cell receptor (beta chain) was sequenced during a study of T cell responses to AZD1222 COVID-19 vaccine. Study summary: Second doses that came at about 4 or about 12 weeks were put together.

Comments on this clone: Its antigen is as yet unknown.

Study-level points and caveats: Nearly half of spike-specific TCRs reportedly go after variant regions that carry no mutations. Vaccine-associated CD4 TCRs ranged over spike, dominating at 160-218 and 743-854. There were repertoire samples only from the period after the peak T cell response.

The ends were cut back, 1 base at V and 6 bases at J, with 13 bases in the middle. The CDR3 covers 14 residues. Germline V gene lookup returns CDR1 SGHRS and CDR2 YFSETQ. Produced via immunoSEQ multiplex PCR; TCRdb's table is partial and in-frame only. The sample carries about 97,000 clones, about 89% recorded once. The clonotype originates from an adult in good health. This chain links TRBV5-1 with TRBJ1-2; D unresolved. The sequencing used peripheral blood, collected on day 0 of AZD1222 vaccination. The CDR3 spells CASSLSFGLDGYTF. CDR3 in DNA: TGCGCCAGCAGCTTGTCTTTCGGGTTGGATGGCTACACCTTC.